What follows are 23 T cell receptor beta chains derived from one specimen sequenced in a study of T cell responses to AZD1222 COVID-19 vaccine. Sequencing used immunoSEQ multiplex PCR; TCRdb keeps in-frame clones, though not all of them. This repertoire shows about 160,000 clones, roughly nine tenths found once; its top ten account for approximately 3.9%. The sequencing here drew on peripheral blood, taken 28 days after the second AZD1222 dose. Receptors were obtained from an adult who received the AZD1222 COVID-19 vaccine.

The V call is TRBV7-8, the J call TRBJ1-3, with 10 bases fitting TRBD1. The CDR3 runs 16 residues. Germline V CDR1 and CDR2: SGHVS, FQNEAQ. The junction had 7 bases not matched to a gene; V was cut back by 2 bases and J by 6 bases. The CDR3 nucleotides read TGTGCCAGCAGCTTACTACCCGGGACAGGGGTAAACACCATATATTTT. Amino acids: CASSLLPGTGVNTIYF.

The chain has TRBV5-1 and TRBJ1-1, with a possible D match to TRBD1 (5 bases). The V end lost 0 bases, the J end lost 4 bases, and 13 bases lay between the germline ends. Germline loops: CDR1 SGHRS, CDR2 YFSETQ. This CDR3 has 15 amino acids. The CDR3 reads CASSLAGGTGTEAFF. The CDR3, as DNA: TGCGCCAGCAGCTTGGCCGGGGGGACGGGCACTGAAGCTTTCTTT.

This chain links TRBV21-1 with TRBJ1-5; the table gives TRBD1 as D, unverified against the DNA. TRBV21-1 represents a pseudogene. The CDR3 length is 12 residues. The CDR3 sequence: CARDRVYQPQHF. The CDR3 bases are TGTGCCAGAGACAGGGTGTACCAGCCCCAGCATTTT.

The V gene is TRBV2, the J gene TRBJ1-4; D call uncertain. This CDR3 is built from 16 residues. Germline CDR1 SNHLY, CDR2 FYNNEI. V was shortened by 1 base and J by 0 bases, with 9 bases between the two germline ends. This CDR3 is CASSEELPATNEKLFF. Written as DNA, the CDR3 is TGTGCCAGCAGTGAAGAACTTCCTGCAACTAATGAAAAACTGTTTTTT.

This clone came up once. This chain joins TRBV13 and TRBJ2-7, with TRBD1 matching 7 bases. J was trimmed by 4 bases and V by 3 bases; bases with no gene match: 12. Per the germline V gene, CDR1 is PRHDT and CDR2 is FYEKMQ (reference sequence). CDR3 length: 16 amino acids. The DNA for the CDR3 is TGTGCCAGCAGCTTCTTATGGTCTAGGGGGCGGTACGAGCAGTACTTC. It translates to CASSFLWSRGRYEQYF.

The chain recombines TRBV10-3 with TRBJ1-5; perhaps TRBD1 as D (6 bases). The CDR3 length is 15 residues. CDR1 is ENHRY and CDR2 is SYGVKD in the germline V gene. Trimming removed 3 bases from V and 4 bases from J, with 13 bases in between. CDR3 amino acids: CAISEGGTTNQPQHF. Here the CDR3 DNA reads TGTGCCATCAGTGAAGGGGGGACCACGAATCAGCCCCAGCATTTT.

The chain joins TRBV5-1 to TRBJ1-1, with 7 bases lining up with TRBD1. The CDR3 runs 16 residues. The V gene end was trimmed by 2 bases and the J gene end by 3 bases; junction bases not matched to a gene: 10. Germline CDR1 SGHRS, CDR2 YFSETQ. The CDR3 bases are TGCGCCAGCAGCTTTCGGGCAGGGGGGAGGGACACTGAAGCTTTCTTT. It translates to CASSFRAGGRDTEAFF.

The rearrangement joins TRBV7-3 to TRBJ1-2; tentatively, D is TRBD1 (6 bases). The V end lost 1 base, the J end lost 8 bases, and 17 bases lay between the germline ends. The length of the CDR3 is 15 residues. The germline CDR1 and CDR2 sequences are SGHTA and FQGTGA. CDR3 coding DNA: TGTGCCAGCAGCTTAAGGGCCGCAGGGGCTGGGGGCTACACCTTC. Protein product: CASSLRAAGAGGYTF. Full variable domain (missing parts from reference TRBV7-3 and TRBJ1-2): GAGVSQTPSNKVTEKGKYVELRCDPISGHTALYWYRQSLGQGPEFLIYFQGTGAADDSGLPNDRFFAVRPEGSVSTLKIQRTERGDSAVYLCASSLRAAGAGGYTFGSGTRLTVV.

This CDR3 is CASSRQGLYQETQYF. CDR3 nucleotides: TGTGCCAGCAGCAGACAGGGACTGTACCAAGAGACCCAGTACTTC. This chain uses TRBV5-5 with TRBJ2-5; TRBD1 might be the D (7 bases). The V end lost 4 bases, the J end lost 0 bases, and 13 bases lay between the germline ends. Germline V lookup: CDR1 SGHKS, CDR2 YYEKEE (reference sequence). This CDR3 is built from 15 residues.

This clone is medium-sized within its sample. This sample includes further DNA sequences coding for the same CDR3. The rearrangement joins TRBV30 to TRBJ1-3; TRBD1 agrees at 9 bases. Per the germline V gene, CDR1 is GTSNPN and CDR2 is SVGIG (reference sequence). V lost 2 bases to trimming and J lost 2 bases; unmatched junction nucleotides: 1. This CDR3 has 14 residues. CDR3 coding DNA: TGTGCCTGGAGTACAGGGGGCGCTGGAAACACCATATATTTT. It specifies CAWSTGGAGNTIYF.

The chain has TRBV9 and TRBJ1-6; D is unresolved. This CDR3 spans 10 amino acids. V lost 3 bases and J 14 bases, leaving 6 bases between the germline ends. Looked up from germline, CDR1 is SGDLS and CDR2 is YYNGEE. The CDR3 here is CASSGPTLHF. The CDR3, as DNA: TGTGCCAGCAGCGGCCCCACCCTCCACTTT. The complete variable domain, with remaining parts taken from reference TRBV9 and TRBJ1-6, reads DSGVTQTPKHLITATGQRVTLRCSPRSGDLSVYWYQQSLDQGLQFLIQYYNGEERAKGNILERFSAQQFPDLHSELNLSSLELGDSALYFCASSGPTLHFGNGTRLTVT.

The CDR3 protein is CASSSRKGTQAFF. The CDR3 DNA is TGTGCCAGCAGTTCGCGGAAGGGGACGCAAGCTTTCTTT. This chain links TRBV6-2 or TRBV6-3 with TRBJ1-1, with TRBD1 as a possible D gene (5 bases). The CDR3 length is 13 residues. Between the trimmed V and J ends, which lost 4 bases and 9 bases, there was a span of 15 bases. Looked up from germline, CDR1 is MNHEY and CDR2 is SVGEGT.

This rearrangement joins TRBV29-1 to TRBJ2-1, with D possibly being TRBD2 (6 bases). CDR3 size: 12 residues. Trimming pared 4 bases from V and 5 bases from J, leaving 9 bases between. Per the germline V gene, CDR1 is SQVTM and CDR2 is ANQGSEA. The CDR3 region has the DNA TGCAGCGTTGCGGAGGGCCACAATGAGCAGTTCTTC. Translated, it gives CSVAEGHNEQFF.

The rearrangement joins TRBV27 to TRBJ2-2; D not resolved. CDR1 is MNHEY, CDR2 SMNVEV, per germline (reference sequence). The V end was cut by 1 base, the J end by 6 bases, with 3 bases between. The CDR3 sequence is 12 residues long. CDR3 nucleotides: TGTGCCAGCAGTTTATATCCCGGGGAGCTGTTTTTT. It translates to CASSLYPGELFF.

This chain joins TRBV2 and TRBJ1-6; 7 nucleotides align to TRBD1. The CDR3 sequence is 14 residues long. V lost 5 bases and J lost 7; bases outside the gene matches: 5. CDR1 and CDR2 (germline): SNHLY, FYNNEI. The CDR3 spells CASSPQGENSPLHF. CDR3 sequence (DNA): TGTGCCAGCAGTCCCCAGGGGGAAAATTCACCCCTCCACTTT.

V and J are TRBV7-6 and TRBJ2-1; D unclear. Germline V CDR1 and CDR2: SGHVS, FNYEAQ. The V end lost 5 bases, the J end lost 10 bases, and 15 bases lay between the germline ends. This CDR3 is 13 amino acids long. The CDR3 region has the DNA TGTGCCAGCAGCGCCGACCGTCTGGCCGAGCAGTTCTTC. Protein sequence: CASSADRLAEQFF.

The chain carries TRBV5-1 and TRBJ1-4, with D perhaps matching TRBD1 (5 bases). From germline, CDR1 is SGHRS and CDR2 YFSETQ. CDR3 length equals 15 residues. V was pared by 4 bases and J by 5 bases, with 15 bases between. CDR3 sequence reads: CASSGDGGYNEKLFF. For the CDR3, the DNA is TGCGCCAGCAGCGGAGACGGGGGGTACAATGAAAAACTGTTTTTT.

The chain joins TRBV5-1 to TRBJ2-5, with 10 bases identical to TRBD2. With 2 bases clipped from V and 0 bases from J, the junction kept 4 bases outside the gene matches. The CDR3 is 16 amino acids. Germline V gene lookup returns CDR1 SGHRS and CDR2 YFSETQ. CDR3 protein: CASSLGLAEHQETQYF. In DNA form, the CDR3 reads TGCGCCAGCAGCTTAGGACTAGCGGAGCACCAAGAGACCCAGTACTTC.

The rearrangement uses TRBV12-3 or TRBV12-4 and TRBJ1-2; 7 bases fit TRBD1. This CDR3 has 13 residues. The ends lost 5 bases at V and 4 bases at J; junction bases unmatched: 4. CDR3 loop: CASSEDRIYGYTF. For the CDR3, the DNA is TGTGCCAGCAGTGAGGACAGGATCTATGGCTACACCTTC.

J is TRBJ1-1 and V is TRBV6-5, with 7 bases that match TRBD1. V was clipped by 2 bases and J by 5 bases; unmatched bases: 5. CDR1 and CDR2 from the germline V gene are MNHEY and SVGAGI. This CDR3 spans 14 amino acids. The CDR3 loop is CASSYRARGTEAFF. CDR3 DNA: TGTGCCAGCAGTTACAGGGCCAGGGGGACTGAAGCTTTCTTT.

The chain uses TRBV27 and TRBJ2-1, with 9 positions matching TRBD1. Germline lookup yields CDR1 MNHEY and CDR2 SMNVEV (reference sequence). This CDR3 spans 15 amino acids. Losses at the gene ends were 5 bases for V and 7 bases for J; bases not matched to a gene: 9. This chain's CDR3 is CASSLPGQGRNEQFF. The CDR3 DNA sequence: TGTGCCAGCAGTCTCCCGGGACAGGGTCGGAATGAGCAGTTCTTC.

This clone was counted a single time. V is TRBV5-1 and J is TRBJ1-4; D is uncertain. This CDR3 comprises 15 residues. V lost 4 bases and J lost 5, with 15 bases in between. Germline-derived CDR1 and CDR2 are SGHRS and YFSETQ. For the CDR3, the DNA is TGCGCCAGCAGCCCGACGACAACGACCAATGAAAAACTGTTTTTT. This gives the protein CASSPTTTTNEKLFF.

V and J are TRBV4-2 and TRBJ2-2, with TRBD2 matching 10 bases. The V and J ends lost 2 bases and 7 bases, in that order; junction bases with no gene match: 10. The CDR3 sequence is 17 residues long. The germline CDR1 and CDR2 sequences are LGHNA and YNFKEQ. The CDR3 DNA reads TGTGCCAGCAGCCAAACCCAGCCAGCGGGGGGGATCGGGGAGCTGTTTTTT. Its translation is CASSQTQPAGGIGELFF.